The next 2 T cell receptor beta chains were all read from a single sample in a study of blood T cell repertoires in COVID-19. TCRdb keeps only in-frame clones here, not all; method: immunoSEQ multiplex PCR. The sample has roughly 24,000 clones; nearly 95% are singletons. The specimen was peripheral blood. The receptors were sampled from a human donor in a cohort sampled during active COVID-19.

The rearrangement uses TRBV7-8 and TRBJ2-4; the match to TRBD2 covers 10 bases. Germline V gene data show CDR1 as SGHVS and CDR2 as FQNEAQ. V lost 3 bases to trimming and J lost 0 bases; unmatched junction nucleotides: 8. This CDR3 spans 18 amino acids. Here the CDR3 reads CASSLRTSGLLAKNIQYF. The CDR3 nucleotides are TGTGCCAGCAGCTTGAGGACTAGCGGTCTACTAGCCAAAAACATTCAGTACTTC.

Written as DNA, the CDR3 is TGCGCCAGCAGCCACGGACAGGGGCCCGCCCATTCACCCCTCCACTTT. Its protein product is CASSHGQGPAHSPLHF. The J gene is TRBJ1-6, the V gene TRBV4-1, with 9 bases aligning to TRBD1. The J segment lost 8 bases and the V segment lost 3 bases, leaving 8 bases of the junction unmatched. The CDR3 contains 16 residues. Germline V lookup: CDR1 MGHRA, CDR2 YSYEKL.